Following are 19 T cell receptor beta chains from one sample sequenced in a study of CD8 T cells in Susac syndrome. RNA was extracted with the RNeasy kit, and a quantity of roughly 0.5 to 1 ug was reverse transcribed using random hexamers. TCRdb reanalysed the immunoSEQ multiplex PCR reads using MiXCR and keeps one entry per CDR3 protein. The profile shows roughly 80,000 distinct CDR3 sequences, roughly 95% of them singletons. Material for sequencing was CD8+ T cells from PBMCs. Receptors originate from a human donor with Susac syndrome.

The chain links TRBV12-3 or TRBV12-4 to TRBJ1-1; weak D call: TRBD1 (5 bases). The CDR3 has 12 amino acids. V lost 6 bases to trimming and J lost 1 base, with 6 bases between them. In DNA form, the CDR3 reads TGTGCCAGCAGCAGGGAGAACACTGAAGCTTTCTTT. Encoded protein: CASSRENTEAFF.

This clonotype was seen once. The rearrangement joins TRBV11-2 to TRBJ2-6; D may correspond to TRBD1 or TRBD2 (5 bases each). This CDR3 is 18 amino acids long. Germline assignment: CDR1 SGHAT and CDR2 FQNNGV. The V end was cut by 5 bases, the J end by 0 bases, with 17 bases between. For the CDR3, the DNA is TGTGCCAGCAGCACACGGACGGGACGTAGCTCTGGGGCCAACGTCCTGACTTTC. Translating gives CASSTRTGRSSGANVLTF.

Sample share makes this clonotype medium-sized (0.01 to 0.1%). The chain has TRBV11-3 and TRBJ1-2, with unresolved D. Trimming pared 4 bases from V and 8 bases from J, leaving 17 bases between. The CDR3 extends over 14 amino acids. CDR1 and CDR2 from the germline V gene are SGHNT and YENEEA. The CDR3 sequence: CASSSIGATWGYTF. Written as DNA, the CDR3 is TGTGCCAGCAGCTCTATTGGAGCTACTTGGGGCTACACCTTC.

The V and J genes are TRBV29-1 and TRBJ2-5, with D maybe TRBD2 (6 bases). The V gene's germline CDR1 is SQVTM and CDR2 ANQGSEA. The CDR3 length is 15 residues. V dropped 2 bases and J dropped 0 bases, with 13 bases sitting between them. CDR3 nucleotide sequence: TGCAGCGTTGAACGGGGGTCCCTGTACCAAGAGACCCAGTACTTC. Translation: CSVERGSLYQETQYF.

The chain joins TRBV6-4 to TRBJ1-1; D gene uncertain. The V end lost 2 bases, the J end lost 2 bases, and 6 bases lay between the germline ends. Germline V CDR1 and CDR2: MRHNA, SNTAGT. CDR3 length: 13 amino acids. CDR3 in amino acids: CASSDRSNTEAFF. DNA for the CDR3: TGTGCCAGCAGTGACAGGTCTAACACTGAAGCTTTCTTT.

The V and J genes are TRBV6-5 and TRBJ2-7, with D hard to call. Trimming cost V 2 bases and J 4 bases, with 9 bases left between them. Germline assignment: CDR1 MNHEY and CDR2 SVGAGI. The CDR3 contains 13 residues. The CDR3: CASSYGADYEQYF. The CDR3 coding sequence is TGTGCCAGCAGTTACGGTGCGGATTACGAGCAGTACTTC.

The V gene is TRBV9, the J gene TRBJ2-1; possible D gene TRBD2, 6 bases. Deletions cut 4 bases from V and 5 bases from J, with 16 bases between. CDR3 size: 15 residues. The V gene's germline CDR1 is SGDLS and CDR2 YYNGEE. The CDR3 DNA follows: TGTGCCAGCAGCAGTACCGGGACTCTCCACAATGAGCAGTTCTTC. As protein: CASSSTGTLHNEQFF.

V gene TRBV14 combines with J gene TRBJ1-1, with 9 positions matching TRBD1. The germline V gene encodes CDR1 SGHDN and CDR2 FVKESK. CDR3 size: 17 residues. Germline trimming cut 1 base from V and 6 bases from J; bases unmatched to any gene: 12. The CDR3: CASSQVGTGRPRAEAFF. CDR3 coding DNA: TGTGCCAGCAGCCAAGTCGGGACAGGGAGACCAAGGGCTGAAGCTTTCTTT.

CDR3 DNA: TGTGCCACCAGCGGAGGACAGGGGCGATACAATGAGCAGTTCTTC. Translated, it gives CATSGGQGRYNEQFF. V gene TRBV15 combines with J gene TRBJ2-1, with 9 bases matching TRBD1. Germline CDR1 LNHNV, CDR2 YYDKDF (reference sequence). This CDR3 spans 15 amino acids. V lost 5 bases and J lost 4; bases outside the gene matches: 6.

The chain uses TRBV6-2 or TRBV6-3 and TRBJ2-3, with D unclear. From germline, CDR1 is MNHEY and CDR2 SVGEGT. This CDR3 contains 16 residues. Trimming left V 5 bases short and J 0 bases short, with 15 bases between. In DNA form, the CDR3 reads TGTGCCAGCAGTACCCTGGCTCACTCAAGCACAGATACGCAGTATTTT. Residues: CASSTLAHSSTDTQYF.

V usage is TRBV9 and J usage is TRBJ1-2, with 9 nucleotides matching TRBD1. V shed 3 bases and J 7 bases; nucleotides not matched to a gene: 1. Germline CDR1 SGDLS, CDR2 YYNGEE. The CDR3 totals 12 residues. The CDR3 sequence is CASSEDRGGYTF. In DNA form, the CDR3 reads TGTGCCAGCAGCGAGGACAGGGGTGGCTACACCTTC.

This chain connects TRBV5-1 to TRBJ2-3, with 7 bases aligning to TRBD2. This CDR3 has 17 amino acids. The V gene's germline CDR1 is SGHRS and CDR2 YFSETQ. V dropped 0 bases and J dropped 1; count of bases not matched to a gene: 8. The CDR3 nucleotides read TGCGCCAGCAGCTTGGGGACTGCGGGGGAGCGCACAGATACGCAGTATTTT. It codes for CASSLGTAGERTDTQYF.

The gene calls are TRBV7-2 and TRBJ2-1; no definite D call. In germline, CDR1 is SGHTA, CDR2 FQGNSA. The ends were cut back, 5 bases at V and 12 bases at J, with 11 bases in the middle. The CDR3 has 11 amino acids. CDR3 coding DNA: TGTGCCAGCAGCCCACAGTTGGGGCAGTTCTTC. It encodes CASSPQLGQFF.

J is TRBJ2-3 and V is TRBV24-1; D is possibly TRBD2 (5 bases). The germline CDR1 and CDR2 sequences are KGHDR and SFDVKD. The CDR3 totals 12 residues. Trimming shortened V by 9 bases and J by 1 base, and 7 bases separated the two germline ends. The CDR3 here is CATGSGTDTQYF. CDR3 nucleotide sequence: TGTGCCACCGGTAGCGGCACAGATACGCAGTATTTT.

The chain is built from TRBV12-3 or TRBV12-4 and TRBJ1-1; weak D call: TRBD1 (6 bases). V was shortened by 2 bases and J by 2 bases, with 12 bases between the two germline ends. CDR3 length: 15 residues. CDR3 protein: CASSLSGVRNTEAFF. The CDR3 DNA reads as TGTGCCAGCAGTTTATCAGGGGTTAGAAACACTGAAGCTTTCTTT.

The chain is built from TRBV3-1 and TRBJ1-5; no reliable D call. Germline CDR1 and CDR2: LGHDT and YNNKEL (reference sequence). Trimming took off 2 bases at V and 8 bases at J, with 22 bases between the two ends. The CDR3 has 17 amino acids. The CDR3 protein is CASSQSVSAGRIEPQHF. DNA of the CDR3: TGTGCCAGCAGCCAATCGGTTTCGGCCGGGAGGATAGAGCCCCAGCATTTT.

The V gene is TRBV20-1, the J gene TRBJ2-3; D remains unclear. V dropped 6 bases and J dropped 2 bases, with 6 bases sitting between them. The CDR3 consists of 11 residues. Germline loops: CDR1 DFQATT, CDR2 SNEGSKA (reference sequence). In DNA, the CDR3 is TGCAGTGCCAGAAACACAGATACGCAGTATTTT. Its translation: CSARNTDTQYF.

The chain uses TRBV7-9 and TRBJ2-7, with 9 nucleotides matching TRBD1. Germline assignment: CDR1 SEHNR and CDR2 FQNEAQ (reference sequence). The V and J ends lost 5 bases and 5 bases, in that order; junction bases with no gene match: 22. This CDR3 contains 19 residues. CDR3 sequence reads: CASSPNRGSYDRGLNEQYF. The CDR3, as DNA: TGTGCCAGCAGCCCAAACCGGGGGAGCTACGACAGGGGGTTAAACGAGCAGTACTTC. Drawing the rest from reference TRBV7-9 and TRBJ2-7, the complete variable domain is DTGVSQNPRHKITKRGQNVTFRCDPISEHNRLYWYRQTLGQGPEFLTYFQNEAQLEKSRLLSDRFSAERPKGSFSTLEIQRTEQGDSAMYLCASSPNRGSYDRGLNEQYFGPGTRLTVT.

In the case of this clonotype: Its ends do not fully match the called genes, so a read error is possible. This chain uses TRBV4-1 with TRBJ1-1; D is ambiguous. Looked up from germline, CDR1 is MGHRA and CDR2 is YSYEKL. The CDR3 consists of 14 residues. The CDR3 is CASSQEDQNTEAFF. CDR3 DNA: TGCGCCAGCAGCCAAGAAGATCAGAACACTGAAGCCTTCTTT.